These T cell receptor beta chains were read from a single sample in a study of beta chain features in type 1 diabetes. Repertoires were generated with immunoSEQ multiplex PCR, while TCRdb's copy carries only in-frame clones and drops some. Among about 900,000 clones listed, 15% to 20% were seen once. The sequencing sample was made of naive CD4+ T cells from blood. The receptors were sampled from a woman under 30 in good health. Each CDR3 is given with its conserved first and last residue. The order of the fields is J gene, D gene, CDR3 length, V gene, clone size, CDR3 DNA, CDR3 protein. A D gene is named only where the DNA matches it firmly. Only some rows state a clone size, as once, few, many or a class for expanded clones.

TRBJ1-2,.,12,TRBV28,.,TGTGCCAGCAGTTCAAGAAACTATGGCTACACCTTC,CASSSRNYGYTF
TRBJ2-3,TRBD2,15,TRBV29-1,.,TGCAGCGTTGAGAGGCCGGGACTAGCGGGAGGTACGCAGTATTTT,CSVERPGLAGGTQYF
TRBJ2-5,.,15,TRBV28,few,TGTGCCAGCAGTTTGGGCGGGGCCGGGCGAGAGACCCAGTACTTC,CASSLGGAGRETQYF
TRBJ2-7,.,14,TRBV27,.,TGTGCCAGCAGTTACCGAAGAGGAAACTACGAGCAGTACTTC,CASSYRRGNYEQYF
TRBJ1-5,.,14,TRBV10-2,.,TGCGCCAGCAGTGACCGGACACTTAATCAGCCCCAGCATTTT,CASSDRTLNQPQHF
TRBJ2-7,.,13,TRBV9,.,TGTGCCAGCAGTCTAGCCCCCGGGGGCGAGCAGTACTTC,CASSLAPGGEQYF
TRBJ2-1,TRBD2,19,TRBV4-3,.,TGCGCCAGCAGCCAAGACGGTGGTAGCGGGAGTCTGGGTTACAATGAGCAGTTCTTC,CASSQDGGSGSLGYNEQFF
TRBJ2-1,TRBD2,17,TRBV4-2,.,TGTGCCAGCAGCCAGAGACCCACGGGAGGCTCCTACAATGAGCAGTTCTTC,CASSQRPTGGSYNEQFF
TRBJ1-2,TRBD1,14,TRBV4-1,.,TGCGCCAGCAGCCACCGGGACAGGGGCGATGGCTACACCTTC,CASSHRDRGDGYTF
TRBJ1-5,.,14,TRBV4-2,.,TGTGCCAGCAGCCAAGAACAGGATGGTCAGCCCCAGCATTTT,CASSQEQDGQPQHF
TRBJ1-2,.,14,TRBV18,.,TGTGCCAGCTCACCTCCCAAAGTACACGATGGCTACACCTTC,CASSPPKVHDGYTF
TRBJ2-6,.,17,TRBV9,few,TGTGCCAGCAGCGCCCAGGCAGAGCAAGCTGGGGCCAACGTCCTGACTTTC,CASSAQAEQAGANVLTF
TRBJ1-4,.,14,TRBV2,.,TGTGCCAGCAGTGAAGCAGGGCTAAATGAAAAACTGTTTTTT,CASSEAGLNEKLFF
TRBJ2-7,.,13,TRBV4-2,.,TGTGCCAGCAGCCAAGATATTCAGGGAGAGCAGTACTTC,CASSQDIQGEQYF
TRBJ2-5,.,13,TRBV7-2,.,TGTGCCAGCAGCGTAGACAGGCAAGAGACCCAGTACTTC,CASSVDRQETQYF
TRBJ2-5,.,11,TRBV20-1,few,TGCAGTGCCGGTTGGAGGGAGACCCAGTACTTC,CSAGWRETQYF
TRBJ2-6,TRBD1,16,TRBV28,.,TGTGCCAGCGGGACAGGAGCCGTCTCTGGGGCCAACGTCCTGACTTTC,CASGTGAVSGANVLTF
TRBJ2-2,.,12,TRBV2,.,TGTGCCAGCAGCGGAGGCACCGGGGAGCTGTTTTTT,CASSGGTGELFF
TRBJ2-7,.,12,TRBV10-3,.,TGTGCCATCAGTCAACATGCGGACGAGCAGTACTTC,CAISQHADEQYF
TRBJ2-1,.,17,TRBV7-9,few,TGTGCCAGCAGCTTAGGGCATGTGGCCCGCCGCGACAATGAGCAGTTCTTC,CASSLGHVARRDNEQFF
TRBJ2-5,TRBD2,14,TRBV7-9,.,TGTGCCTCTACTAGCGGAGGAAACCAAGAGACCCAGTACTTC,CASTSGGNQETQYF
TRBJ2-2,TRBD2,15,TRBV4-1,.,TGCGCCAGCAGCCGACTAGCGGAGAACACCGGGGAGCTGTTTTTT,CASSRLAENTGELFF
TRBJ2-6,TRBD1,17,TRBV5-1,few,TGCGCCAGCAGCTTCGGGACAGGGATCTCTGGGGCCAACGTCCTGACTTTC,CASSFGTGISGANVLTF
TRBJ1-1,.,14,TRBV28,.,TGTGCCAGCACCCCCGGACAAGGGGACACTGAAGCTTTCTTT,CASTPGQGDTEAFF
TRBJ2-4,.,15,TRBV27,.,TGTGCCAGCAGTGCAAGGCTTCCCCTATGGGGCATTCAGTACTTC,CASSARLPLWGIQYF
TRBJ2-7,TRBD2,15,TRBV27,.,TGTGCCAGCAGTTTGCTCCCTGGGACTAGCAACGAGCAGTACTTC,CASSLLPGTSNEQYF
TRBJ1-2,.,13,TRBV10-3,many,TGTGCCATCAGTTATGTGGCAGGGGAAGGCTACACCTTC,CAISYVAGEGYTF